This T cell receptor (beta chain) was documented in a study of shared clonotypes between healthy human individuals. Profiled with immunoSEQ multiplex PCR; TCRdb holds only in-frame clones, not every one. The table records millions of clones, roughly nine tenths of them present only once. Germline V lookup: CDR1 SEHNR, CDR2 FQNEAQ (reference sequence). The CDR3 sequence is 15 residues long. V was shortened by 4 bases and J by 10 bases, with 19 bases between the two germline ends. This clone appeared a single time. This TCR came from a man in his late teens or twenties in good health. Input material: naive CD4+ T cells sorted from blood. Subset of the sample: CD45RA+ positively selected. V and J are TRBV7-9 and TRBJ1-4; D possibly corresponds to TRBD1 (6 bases). The DNA for the CDR3 is TGTGCCAGCAGCTCACCGAGACAAGGGGGGAGAAAACTGTTTTTT. Its translation is CASSSPRQGGRKLFF.